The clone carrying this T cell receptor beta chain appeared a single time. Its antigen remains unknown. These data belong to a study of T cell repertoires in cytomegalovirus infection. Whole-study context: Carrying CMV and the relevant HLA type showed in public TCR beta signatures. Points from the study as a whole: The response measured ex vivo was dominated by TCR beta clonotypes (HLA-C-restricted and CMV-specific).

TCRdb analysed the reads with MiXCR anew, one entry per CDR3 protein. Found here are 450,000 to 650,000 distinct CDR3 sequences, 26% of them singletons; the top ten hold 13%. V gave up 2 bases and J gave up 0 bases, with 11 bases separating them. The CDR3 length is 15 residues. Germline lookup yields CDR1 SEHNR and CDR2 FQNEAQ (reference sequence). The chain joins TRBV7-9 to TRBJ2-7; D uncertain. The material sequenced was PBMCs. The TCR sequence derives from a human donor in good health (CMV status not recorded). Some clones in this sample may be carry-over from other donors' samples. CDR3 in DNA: TGTGCCAGCAGCTTAAGTCACGGAGCCTCCTACGAGCAGTACTTC. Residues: CASSLSHGASYEQYF.